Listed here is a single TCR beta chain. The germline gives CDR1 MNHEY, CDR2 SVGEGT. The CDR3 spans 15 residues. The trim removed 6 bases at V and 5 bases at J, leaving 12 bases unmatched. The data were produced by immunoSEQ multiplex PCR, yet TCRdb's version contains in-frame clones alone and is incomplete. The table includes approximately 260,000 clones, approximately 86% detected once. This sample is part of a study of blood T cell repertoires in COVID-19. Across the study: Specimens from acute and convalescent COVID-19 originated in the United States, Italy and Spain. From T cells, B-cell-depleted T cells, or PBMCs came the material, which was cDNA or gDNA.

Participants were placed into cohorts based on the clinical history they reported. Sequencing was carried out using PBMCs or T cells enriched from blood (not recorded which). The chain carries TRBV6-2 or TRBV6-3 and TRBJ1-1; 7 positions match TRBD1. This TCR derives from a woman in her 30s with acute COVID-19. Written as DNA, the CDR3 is TGTGCCAGCAGCTGGACGGGAGGGGGCGGAACTGAAGCTTTCTTT. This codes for CASSWTGGGGTEAFF.